A single sample is the source of the 18 T cell receptor beta chains below, sequenced in a study of blood T cell repertoires in COVID-19. Data came from immunoSEQ multiplex PCR; TCRdb stores just in-frame clones and leaves some out. The table lists some 39,000 clones, over 90% of them singletons. The material sequenced was peripheral blood. These receptors all stem from a human donor in a cohort sampled during active COVID-19.

V and J are TRBV3-1 (or the pseudogene TRBV3-2) and TRBJ1-4; possible D gene TRBD1, 6 bases. Germline loops: CDR1 LGHDT, CDR2 YNNKEL (reference sequence). The CDR3 is 12 residues long. V was trimmed by 4 bases and J by 14 bases, leaving 14 bases between them. CDR3 in DNA: TGTGCCAGCAGCCTATCAGACAGGAGGCTGTTTTTT. Translation: CASSLSDRRLFF.

The chain combines TRBV25-1 with TRBJ2-3; D gene uncertain. This CDR3 region has 16 residues. Trimming took off 2 bases at V and 2 bases at J, with 14 bases between the two ends. In germline, CDR1 is MGHDK, CDR2 SYGVNS. The CDR3 DNA is TGTGCCAGCAGTGAAATTTTCGCGGAACTCACAGATACGCAGTATTTT. Its translation: CASSEIFAELTDTQYF.

The chain couples TRBV6-5 to TRBJ1-1; D is uncertain. The CDR3 loop spans 12 amino acids. CDR1 and CDR2 (germline): MNHEY, SVGAGI. Trimming took 8 bases from V and 0 from J, leaving 7 bases between them. The CDR3 bases are TGTGCCAGCGGGGAGATGAACACTGAAGCTTTCTTT. The encoded protein is CASGEMNTEAFF.

The gene calls are TRBV19 and TRBJ2-1; TRBD2 matches 10 bases. V lost 6 bases to trimming and J lost 4 bases; unmatched junction nucleotides: 6. This CDR3 spans 15 amino acids. Germline-derived CDR1 and CDR2 are LNHDA and SQIVND (reference sequence). The CDR3: CASRLAGEGYNEQFF. The CDR3 DNA sequence: TGTGCCAGTAGGCTAGCGGGAGAAGGGTACAATGAGCAGTTCTTC.

The genes are TRBV30 and TRBJ1-5, with TRBD1 as a possible D gene (5 bases). Trimming pared 0 bases from V and 6 bases from J, leaving 12 bases between. Looked up from germline, CDR1 is GTSNPN and CDR2 is SVGIG (reference sequence). CDR3 size: 14 residues. The CDR3 coding sequence is TGTGCCTGGAGTGTTAGGCAGGGCGTTCAGCCCCAGCATTTT. It codes for CAWSVRQGVQPQHF.

CDR3 residues: CASSPGQSTDTQYF. The CDR3 DNA reads as TGTGCCAGCAGCCCCGGACAGAGCACAGATACGCAGTATTTT. The chain employs TRBV4-2 and TRBJ2-3; tentatively, D is TRBD1 (6 bases). Looked up from germline, CDR1 is LGHNA and CDR2 is YNFKEQ. V was clipped by 4 bases and J by 0 bases, with 8 bases between them. The CDR3 is 14 residues long.

This chain connects TRBV6-2 or TRBV6-3 to TRBJ2-3, with 9 nucleotides matching TRBD2. The CDR3 runs 15 residues. The trim removed 5 bases at V and 5 bases at J, leaving 8 bases unmatched. CDR1 and CDR2 (germline): MNHEY, SVGEGT. CDR3 protein: CASSILAGAVDTQYF. The CDR3 region has the DNA TGTGCCAGCAGTATCTTAGCGGGGGCTGTAGATACGCAGTATTTT.

The J gene is TRBJ1-6, the V gene TRBV2; 8 bases are shared with TRBD1. V lost 7 bases, J lost 9 bases, and 8 bases stayed unmatched. The CDR3 is 14 residues long. Germline CDR1 SNHLY, CDR2 FYNNEI. CDR3 sequence reads: CASTGTGGASPLHF. CDR3 bases: TGTGCCAGCACTGGCACAGGGGGTGCTTCACCCCTCCACTTT.

V and J are TRBV18 and TRBJ2-7, with TRBD1 matching 9 bases. Looked up from germline, CDR1 is KGHSH and CDR2 is LQKENI. Trimming removed 9 bases from V and 2 bases from J; junction bases left unmatched: 5. The CDR3 has 13 residues. CDR3 bases: TGTGCCAGTACCGGGACAGGGACCTACGAGCAGTACTTC. Translated, it gives CASTGTGTYEQYF.

This clone came up once. The chain joins TRBV5-4 to TRBJ2-1, with D maybe TRBD2 (5 bases). Trimming removed 0 bases from V and 3 bases from J, with 10 bases in between. The CDR3 has 15 residues. Germline CDR1 is SGHNT and CDR2 is YYREEE (reference sequence). The CDR3 region has the DNA TGTGCCAGCAGCTTGGTGTGGGGAGACTACAATGAGCAGTTCTTC. It translates to CASSLVWGDYNEQFF. Full variable domain (remainder filled in from reference TRBV5-4 and TRBJ2-1): ETGVTQSPTHLIKTRGQQVTLRCSSQSGHNTVSWYQQALGQGPQFIFQYYREEENGRGNFPPRFSGLQFPNYSSELNVNALELDDSALYLCASSLVWGDYNEQFFGPGTRLTVL.

The rearrangement joins TRBV15 to TRBJ2-5; 8 positions match TRBD2. There are 14 residues in the CDR3. CDR1 and CDR2 from the germline V gene are LNHNV and YYDKDF (reference sequence). V lost 4 bases to trimming and J lost 4 bases; unmatched junction nucleotides: 5. The CDR3 sequence is CATSNRRGGETQYF. The CDR3 coding sequence is TGTGCCACCAGCAACAGACGGGGGGGAGAGACCCAGTACTTC.

This chain links TRBV7-3 with TRBJ2-4, with D perhaps TRBD1 (5 bases). CDR1 is SGHTA, CDR2 FQGTGA, per germline. Trimming removed 4 bases at V and 8 bases at J, with 12 bases between. The CDR3 is made up of 13 amino acids. In DNA, the CDR3 is TGTGCCAGCAGCTCTCAGGGTACGGACATTCAGTACTTC. It codes for CASSSQGTDIQYF.

This rearrangement joins TRBV4-3 to TRBJ2-2; 8 bases align to TRBD1. CDR3 size: 14 residues. Per germline, CDR1 LGHNA and CDR2 YSLEER. V shed 1 base, J shed 6 bases, and the junction held 1 base outside the gene matches. CDR3 nucleotide sequence: TGCGCCAGCAGCCAAGCAGGGGGCTCCGGGGAGCTGTTTTTT. It codes for CASSQAGGSGELFF.

This clone was picked up one time. The V and J genes are TRBV7-2 and TRBJ2-1; 12 bases fit TRBD2. From germline, CDR1 is SGHTA and CDR2 FQGNSA. This CDR3 has 14 residues. The trim removed 5 bases at V and 7 bases at J, leaving 3 bases unmatched. The CDR3 spells CASSRTSGGNEQFF. The CDR3 DNA is TGTGCCAGCAGCCGCACTAGCGGGGGGAATGAGCAGTTCTTC.

V is TRBV3-1 (or the pseudogene TRBV3-2) and J is TRBJ2-7; TRBD1 matches 8 bases. Germline lookup yields CDR1 LGHDT and CDR2 YNNKEL (reference sequence). The CDR3 consists of 15 residues. The J segment lost 3 bases and the V segment lost 5 bases, leaving 9 bases of the junction unmatched. The CDR3 loop is CASSSPGTGDYEQYF. The CDR3 bases are TGTGCCAGCAGCAGCCCCGGGACAGGAGACTACGAGCAGTACTTC.

The chain links TRBV28 to TRBJ2-3; 9 bases agree with TRBD1. Germline CDR1 reads MDHEN; CDR2 reads SYDVKM. This CDR3 contains 15 residues. J gave up 6 bases and V 6 bases, and 10 bases lay outside the gene matches. The CDR3 spells CASSRQGQGLDTQYF. CDR3 nucleotide sequence: TGTGCCAGCAGCCGTCAAGGACAGGGGTTGGATACGCAGTATTTT.

V gene TRBV4-3 combines with J gene TRBJ2-1; 13 nucleotides align to TRBD2. J was trimmed by 6 bases and V by 1 base; bases with no gene match: 0. The CDR3 totals 15 residues. CDR1 and CDR2 (germline): LGHNA, YSLEER. The CDR3 DNA sequence: TGCGCCAGCAGCCAAGGACTAGCGGGGGGCAATGAGCAGTTCTTC. Its protein is CASSQGLAGGNEQFF.

This rearrangement joins TRBV6-2 or TRBV6-3 to TRBJ2-7; 10 nucleotides match TRBD2. CDR1 and CDR2 from the germline V gene are MNHEY and SVGEGT. The CDR3 contains 14 residues. V lost 5 bases and J lost 2; bases outside the gene matches: 3. CDR3 nucleotides: TGTGCCAGCAGTCACGGGACTAGCGCCTACGAGCAGTACTTC. As protein: CASSHGTSAYEQYF.